This T cell receptor beta chain was profiled in a study of cytomegalovirus exposure and HLA in healthy donors. Primers: 60 Vbeta forward and 13 Jbeta reverse. Assay used: immunoSEQ multiplex PCR; TCRdb lists only in-frame clones, some missing. Here the sample spans 200,000 to 300,000 clones, 82% being singletons. The sequenced sample was PBMCs. The receptor comes from a woman in her thirties or forties in good health and CMV-seropositive.

In nucleotides, the CDR3 is TGTGCCAGTAGTACTACCGGGACATCCGAAGCTTTCTTT. Translated, it gives CASSTTGTSEAFF. This rearrangement joins TRBV19 to TRBJ1-1, with D perhaps matching TRBD1 (6 bases). Between the trimmed V and J ends, which lost 4 bases and 8 bases, there was a span of 14 bases. The CDR3 runs to 13 residues. Germline loops: CDR1 LNHDA, CDR2 SQIVND (reference sequence).